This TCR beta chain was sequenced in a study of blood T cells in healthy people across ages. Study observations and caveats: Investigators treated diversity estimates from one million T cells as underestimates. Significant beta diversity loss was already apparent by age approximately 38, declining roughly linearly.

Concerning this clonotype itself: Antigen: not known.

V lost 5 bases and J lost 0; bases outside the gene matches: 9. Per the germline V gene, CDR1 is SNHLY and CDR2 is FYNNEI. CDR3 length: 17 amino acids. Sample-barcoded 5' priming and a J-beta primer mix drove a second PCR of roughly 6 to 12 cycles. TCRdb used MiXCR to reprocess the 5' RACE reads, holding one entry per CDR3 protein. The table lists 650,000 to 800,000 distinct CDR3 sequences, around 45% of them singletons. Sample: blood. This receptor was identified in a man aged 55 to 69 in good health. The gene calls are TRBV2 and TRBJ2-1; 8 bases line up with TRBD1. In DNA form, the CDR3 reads TGTGCCAGCAGTCGCCGGGCAGGGGGCTTCTCCTACAATGAGCAGTTCTTC. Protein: CASSRRAGGFSYNEQFF. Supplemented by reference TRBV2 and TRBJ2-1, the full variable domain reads EPEVTQTPSHQVTQMGQEVILRCVPISNHLYFYWYRQILGQKVEFLVSFYNNEISEKSEIFDDQFSVERPDGSNFTLKIRSTKLEDSAMYFCASSRRAGGFSYNEQFFGPGTRLTVL.